The T cell receptor (beta chain) under discussion was sequenced for a study of regulatory T cells in long-lasting Graves disease. Study overall: Antithyroid drug intake by newly diagnosed Graves' patients had lasted under 3 months. General study findings and limits: Only peripheral blood was studied, not thyroid tissue.

According to the study, TCR beta libraries were built with iRepertoire HTBI primers and CDR3-region Arm-PCR. Each CDR3 protein is one row after TCRdb ran MiXCR on the multiplex PCR reads. The sample records 300,000 to 400,000 distinct CDR3 sequences, 16% being singletons. Noted time point: newly diagnosed GD, antithyroid drugs for less than 3 months. From RNA extracted from PBMCs, the TCR library was made. On this clonotype: Its antigen is currently unknown. A read error may account for a junction end that differs from germline.

These sequences were also reported in another study, on T cells in Graves' hyperthyroidism and ophthalmopathy. From that second work: TCR CDR3 regions were first amplified by RT-PCR with HTBI primers.

The sequence derives from a man between 35 and 55 years old with Graves disease. Material: peripheral blood mononuclear cells (PBMCs), obtained at new diagnosis, from a patient treated with antithyroid drugs.

CDR3 sequence reads: CASNYSGTGAYEQYF. CDR3 sequence (DNA): TGTGCCAGCAATTACTCCGGGACAGGGGCCTACGAGCAGTACTTC. The chain couples TRBV6-2 or TRBV6-3 to TRBJ2-7; 10 positions agree with TRBD1. Looked up from germline, CDR1 is MNHEY and CDR2 is SVGEGT. The CDR3 extends over 15 amino acids.